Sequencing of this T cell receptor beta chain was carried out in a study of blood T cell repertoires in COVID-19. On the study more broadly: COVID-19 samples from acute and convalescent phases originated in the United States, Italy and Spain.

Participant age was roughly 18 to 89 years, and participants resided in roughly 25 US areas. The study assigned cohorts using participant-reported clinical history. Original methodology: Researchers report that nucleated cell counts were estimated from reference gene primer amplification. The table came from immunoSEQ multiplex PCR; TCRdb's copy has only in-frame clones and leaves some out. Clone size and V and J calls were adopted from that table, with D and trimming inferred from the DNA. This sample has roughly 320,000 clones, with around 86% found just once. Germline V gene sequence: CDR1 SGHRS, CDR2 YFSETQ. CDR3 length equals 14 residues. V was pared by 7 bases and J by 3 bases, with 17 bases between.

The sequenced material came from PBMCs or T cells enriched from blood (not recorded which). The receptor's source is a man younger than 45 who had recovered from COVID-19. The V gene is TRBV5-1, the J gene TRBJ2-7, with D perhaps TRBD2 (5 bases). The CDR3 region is CASGPSTGSYEQYF. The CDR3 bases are TGCGCCAGCGGACCCTCGACGGGAAGCTACGAGCAGTACTTC.